The present entry profiles one T cell receptor beta chain with its context. Antigen specificity is unknown. The donors belonged to the approximately 120-subject validation cohort, separate from the approximately 700-subject first cohort. Libraries were prepared by immunoSEQ multiplex PCR; TCRdb keeps only in-frame clonotypes and omits some of them. The top ten clones hold more than 0.85% of a sample with some 220,000 clones, approximately 90% of them seen once. This CDR3 region has 13 residues. In germline, CDR1 is MDHEN, CDR2 SYDVKM. Deletions cut 8 bases from V and 4 bases from J, with 15 bases between. The sample belongs to a study of cytomegalovirus exposure and HLA in healthy donors. Study-wide results and caveats: Among the CMV-associated chains, a few were confirmed in vitro as specific for CMV antigens. Reportedly, diagnosis of cytomegalovirus status by the classifier showed high specificity and sensitivity. The authors listed roughly 150 TCR beta chains as cytomegalovirus-associated.

The chain is built from TRBV28 and TRBJ2-7; D perhaps matches TRBD1 (5 bases). The origin of this receptor is a woman under 30 in good health and CMV-seronegative. Sequencing was done on a sample of PBMCs. CDR3 region: CASGSRVAYEQYF. The CDR3 DNA follows: TGTGCCAGCGGCTCCAGGGTTGCTTACGAGCAGTACTTC.